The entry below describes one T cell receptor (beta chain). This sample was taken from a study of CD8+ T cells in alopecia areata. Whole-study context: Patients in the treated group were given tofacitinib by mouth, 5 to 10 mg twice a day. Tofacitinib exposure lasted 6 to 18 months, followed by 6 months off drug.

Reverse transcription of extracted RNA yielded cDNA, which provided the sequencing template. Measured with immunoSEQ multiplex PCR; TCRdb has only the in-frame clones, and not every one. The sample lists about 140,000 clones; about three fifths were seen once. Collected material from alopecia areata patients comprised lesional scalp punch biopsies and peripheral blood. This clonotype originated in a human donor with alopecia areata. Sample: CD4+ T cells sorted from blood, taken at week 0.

CDR3 amino acids: CASSVGGDAGNYGYTF. In DNA form, the CDR3 reads TGTGCCAGCAGCGTAGGCGGGGATGCAGGGAACTATGGCTACACCTTC. The chain is built from TRBV9 and TRBJ1-2; TRBD1 might be the D (5 bases). V lost 0 bases to trimming and J lost 2 bases, with 14 bases between them. The germline V gene encodes CDR1 SGDLS and CDR2 YYNGEE. CDR3 size: 16 residues.